Listed below are T cell receptor beta chains from one sample, sequenced in a study of blood T cell repertoires in COVID-19. Method: immunoSEQ multiplex PCR; TCRdb's copy keeps in-frame clones and lacks some. The table lists 200,000 to 250,000 clones, around 85% of them singletons. Source material: PBMCs or T cells enriched from blood (not recorded which). These receptors all stem from a woman aged 45-59 years with acute COVID-19. The CDR3 runs from the conserved cysteine through the conserved F or W. The D gene is left open where the match is weak. Clone size is stated in some rows and not others, as once, few, many or a class when expanded.

TRBV4-1	.	.	TRBJ1-4	TGCGCCAGCAGCCAAGCGGGAGGGACCTCATTTGAAAAACTGTTTTTT	CASSQAGGTSFEKLFF
TRBV5-1	TRBD1	.	TRBJ1-2	TGCGCCAGCAGCCCACCGGGACAGGCCTATGGCTACACCTTC	CASSPPGQAYGYTF
TRBV6-5	TRBD1	.	TRBJ1-5	TGTGCCAGCAGCAAGACAGGGATGGGGAATCAGCCCCAGCATTTT	CASSKTGMGNQPQHF
TRBV24-1	TRBD2	.	TRBJ2-1	TGTGCCACCAGCTCCACCGGGACTAGAGATGAGCAGTTCTTC	CATSSTGTRDEQFF
TRBV11-3	.	.	TRBJ1-1	TGTGCCAGCAGTTCCATGGGAGACACTGAAGCTTTCTTT	CASSSMGDTEAFF
TRBV19	.	few	TRBJ1-6	TGTGCCAGTAGCTACGGGACAAATCCGCTAGGGCGTTCACCCCTCCACTTT	CASSYGTNPLGRSPLHF
TRBV7-2	TRBD2	.	TRBJ2-1	TGTGCCAGCAGCCCTGGACTAGCGGGGGTTGCGGATGAGCAGTTCTTC	CASSPGLAGVADEQFF
TRBV4-3	TRBD2	.	TRBJ2-5	TGCGCCAGCAGCCCCGGGACTAGCGGGGTAGAGACCCAGTACTTC	CASSPGTSGVETQYF
TRBV2	.	.	TRBJ1-5	TGTGCCAGCAGTGAAGCGGCAGGGAAGGGCAATCAGCCCCAGCATTTT	CASSEAAGKGNQPQHF
TRBV6-1	.	.	TRBJ2-2	TGTGCCAGCAGTGAATGGTTAGAGGAACTAAACACCGGGGAGCTGTTTTTT	CASSEWLEELNTGELFF